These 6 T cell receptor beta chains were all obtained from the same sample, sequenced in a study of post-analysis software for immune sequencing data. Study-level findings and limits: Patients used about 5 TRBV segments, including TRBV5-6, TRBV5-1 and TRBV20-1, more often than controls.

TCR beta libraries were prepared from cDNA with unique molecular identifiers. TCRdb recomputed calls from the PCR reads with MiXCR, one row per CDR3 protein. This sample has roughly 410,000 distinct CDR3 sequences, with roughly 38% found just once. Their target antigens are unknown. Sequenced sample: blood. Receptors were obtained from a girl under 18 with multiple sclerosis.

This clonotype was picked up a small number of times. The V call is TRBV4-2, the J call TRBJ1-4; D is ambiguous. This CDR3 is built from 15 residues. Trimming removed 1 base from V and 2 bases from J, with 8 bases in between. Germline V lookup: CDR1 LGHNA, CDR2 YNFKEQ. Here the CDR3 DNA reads TGTGCCAGCAGCCAAGTTATACGGACTAATGAAAAACTGTTTTTT. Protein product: CASSQVIRTNEKLFF.

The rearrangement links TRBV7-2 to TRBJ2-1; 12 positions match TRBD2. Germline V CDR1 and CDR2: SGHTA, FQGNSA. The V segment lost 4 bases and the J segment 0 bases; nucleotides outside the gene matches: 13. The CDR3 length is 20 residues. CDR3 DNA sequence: TGTGCCAGCAGCTCGACTAGCGGGGGACAGGTCGACGGCTCCTACAATGAGCAGTTCTTC. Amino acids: CASSSTSGGQVDGSYNEQFF.

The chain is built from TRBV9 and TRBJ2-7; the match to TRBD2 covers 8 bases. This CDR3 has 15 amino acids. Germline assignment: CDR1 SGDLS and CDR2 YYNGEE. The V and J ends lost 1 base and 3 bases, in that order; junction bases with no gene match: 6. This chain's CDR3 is CASSVSGGAGYEQYF. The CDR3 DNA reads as TGTGCCAGCAGCGTATCGGGAGGGGCGGGCTACGAGCAGTACTTC. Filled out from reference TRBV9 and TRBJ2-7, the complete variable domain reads DSGVTQTPKHLITATGQRVTLRCSPRSGDLSVYWYQQSLDQGLQFLIQYYNGEERAKGNILERFSAQQFPDLHSELNLSSLELGDSALYFCASSVSGGAGYEQYFGPGTRLTVT.

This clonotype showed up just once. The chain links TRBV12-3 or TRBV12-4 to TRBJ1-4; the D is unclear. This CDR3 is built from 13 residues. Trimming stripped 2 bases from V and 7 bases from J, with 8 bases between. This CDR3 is CASSLFGGEKLFF. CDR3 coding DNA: TGTGCCAGCAGTTTATTCGGAGGTGAAAAACTGTTTTTT.

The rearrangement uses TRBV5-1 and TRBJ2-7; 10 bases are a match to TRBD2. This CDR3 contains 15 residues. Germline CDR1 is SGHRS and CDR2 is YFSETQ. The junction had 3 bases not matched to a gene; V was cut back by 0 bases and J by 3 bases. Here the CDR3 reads CASSLVSSGGYEQYF. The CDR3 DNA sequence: TGCGCCAGCAGCTTGGTATCTAGCGGGGGCTACGAGCAGTACTTC.

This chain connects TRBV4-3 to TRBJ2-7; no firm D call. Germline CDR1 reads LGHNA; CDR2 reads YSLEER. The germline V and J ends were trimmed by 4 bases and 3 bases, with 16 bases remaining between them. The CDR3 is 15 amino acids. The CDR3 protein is CASSPSRTSGYEQYF. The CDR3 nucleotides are TGCGCCAGCAGCCCTTCCCGGACCTCGGGCTACGAGCAGTACTTC.